Each of the 25 T cell receptor beta chains below was sequenced from the same sample in a study of regulatory T cells in long-lasting Graves disease. The TCR beta library used iRepertoire HTBI primers with Arm-PCR amplification of CDR3. TCRdb re-called the multiplex PCR reads with MiXCR, one entry per CDR3 protein. The profile shows roughly 450,000 distinct CDR3 sequences, 20% to 25% of them singletons. The time point denotes: persistent/refractory GD, antithyroid drugs over 5 years with positive TRAb. Scientists built the TCR library using RNA that was extracted from PBMCs. The sample here was peripheral blood mononuclear cells (PBMCs), taken when the disease was refractory, from a patient treated with antithyroid drugs. The origin of the receptors is a female donor with Graves disease.

The gene calls are TRBV28 and TRBJ1-1, with 10 bases aligning to TRBD1. The CDR3 extends over 14 amino acids. V gave up 3 bases and J gave up 5 bases; unmatched junction bases: 3. Germline V gene lookup returns CDR1 MDHEN and CDR2 SYDVKM. The CDR3 DNA is TGTGCCAGCAGTTTGACAGGGGGCAGGACTGAAGCTTTCTTT. Its translation is CASSLTGGRTEAFF.

At least ten counts were recorded for this clonotype. The rearrangement links TRBV28 to TRBJ1-2; D uncertain. The V and J ends lost 2 bases and 2 bases respectively, with 9 bases between them. Per germline, CDR1 MDHEN and CDR2 SYDVKM. The CDR3 sequence is 14 residues long. The CDR3 region has the DNA TGTGCCAGCAGTTTAGAGAACAGAAACTATGGCTACACCTTC. It is translated as CASSLENRNYGYTF.

The chain carries TRBV3-1 and TRBJ2-5, with D maybe TRBD2 (7 bases). Trimming removed 7 bases at V and 4 bases at J, with 19 bases between. Germline V gives CDR1 LGHDT, CDR2 YNNKEL (reference sequence). CDR3 length: 15 residues. CDR3 loop: CASTLSLGGRETQYF. The CDR3 coding sequence is TGTGCCAGCACTCTATCGCTCGGGGGGCGAGAGACCCAGTACTTC.

Concerning this clonotype itself: At one end the junction does not follow the germline gene, possibly because of a read error. This sequence joins TRBV10-3 and TRBJ2-2, with D perhaps assigned TRBD1 or TRBD2 (5 bases each). Germline CDR1 is ENHRY and CDR2 is SYGVKD. The CDR3 contains 17 residues. Here the CDR3 reads CVISGSVGTTNTGELFF. The CDR3, as DNA: TGTGTCATCAGTGGGTCTGTGGGGACCACGAACACCGGGGAGCTGTTTTTT.

This sequence joins TRBV6-1 and TRBJ1-4; tentative D call: TRBD1 (5 bases). V dropped 6 bases and J dropped 8 bases, with 16 bases sitting between them. This CDR3 region has 14 residues. Germline V CDR1 and CDR2: MNHNS, SASEGT. CDR3 DNA: TGTGCCAGCAGGGGCGTGGGGCGAGAAGAAAAACTGTTTTTT. Its protein is CASRGVGREEKLFF.

The chain has TRBV2 and TRBJ2-7; D call uncertain. V dropped 6 bases and J dropped 5 bases, with 11 bases sitting between them. Per germline, CDR1 SNHLY and CDR2 FYNNEI. The CDR3 is 12 residues long. The CDR3, as DNA: TGTGCCAGCAGAGGACCCCCAAACGAGCAGTACTTC. Encoded protein: CASRGPPNEQYF.

The CDR3 loop is CASSLGFNIQYF. The CDR3 DNA follows: TGTGCCAGCAGCTTAGGCTTCAACATTCAGTACTTC. The chain is built from TRBV7-2 and TRBJ2-4; unclear D gene. Trimming removed 1 base from V and 7 bases from J, with 5 bases in between. Germline values: CDR1 SGHTA, CDR2 FQGNSA. There are 12 residues in the CDR3.

In its sample, this clonotype was seen many times. This chain links TRBV11-2 with TRBJ2-5, with 8 bases fitting TRBD1. Germline V CDR1 and CDR2: SGHAT, FQNNGV. V trimming: 4 bases; J trimming: 3 bases; junction bases outside the gene matches: 4. The CDR3 runs 14 residues. The DNA of the CDR3 is TGTGCCAGCAGCTCAAACAGGGGGGAAGAGACCCAGTACTTC. Translated: CASSSNRGEETQYF.

This chain links TRBV6-1 with TRBJ1-5, with D possibly TRBD1 on 6 matching bases. The CDR3 contains 15 residues. Trimming left V 6 bases short and J 4 bases short, with 16 bases between. Germline-derived CDR1 and CDR2 are MNHNS and SASEGT. Here the CDR3 DNA reads TGTGCCAGCAGCCAAACGCAGGGGATTAATCAGCCCCAGCATTTT. Encoded protein: CASSQTQGINQPQHF.

The rearrangement links TRBV6-2 or TRBV6-3 to TRBJ2-5; the D gene is possibly TRBD1 (6 bases). Trimming left V 2 bases short and J 3 bases short, with 13 bases between. This CDR3 region has 15 residues. Germline CDR1 is MNHEY and CDR2 is SVGEGT. CDR3 loop: CASSYAGTSKETQYF. CDR3 coding DNA: TGTGCCAGCAGTTACGCCGGGACATCCAAAGAGACCCAGTACTTC.

This clonotype occurred many times. The chain carries TRBV27 and TRBJ1-2, with D perhaps matching TRBD1 (5 bases). Germline V gene lookup returns CDR1 MNHEY and CDR2 SMNVEV (reference sequence). V gave up 8 bases and J gave up 4 bases, with 14 bases separating them. The CDR3 loop spans 13 amino acids. As DNA, the CDR3 is TGTGCCAGCGGACCTCATCAGGGCTATGGCTACACCTTC. This sequence encodes CASGPHQGYGYTF.

This chain joins TRBV19 and TRBJ2-7; perhaps TRBD2 as D (5 bases). Trimming took off 4 bases at V and 7 bases at J, with 17 bases between the two ends. CDR3 size: 14 residues. The germline CDR1 and CDR2 sequences are LNHDA and SQIVND (reference sequence). The chain's CDR3 is CASSTYNSGGEQYF. CDR3 in DNA: TGTGCCAGTAGTACATATAACAGCGGCGGGGAGCAGTACTTC. Based on the CDR3 plus reference TRBV19 and TRBJ2-7, the full variable domain is DGGITQSPKYLFRKEGQNVTLSCEQNLNHDAMYWYRQDPGQGLRLIYYSQIVNDFQKGDIAEGYSVSREKKESFPLTVTSAQKNPTAFYLCASSTYNSGGEQYFGPGTRLTVT.

The table lists this clonotype with a few counts. CDR3: CASGSPPGSGVYNEQFF. The CDR3 nucleotides are TGTGCTAGTGGTTCGCCCCCAGGTAGCGGAGTCTACAATGAGCAGTTCTTC. The V gene is TRBV12-5, the J gene TRBJ2-1; the D gene is possibly TRBD2 (6 bases). This CDR3 spans 17 amino acids. The ends were cut back, 4 bases at V and 3 bases at J, with 19 bases in the middle. Germline CDR1 reads LGHNT; CDR2 reads FRNRAP.

The table lists this clonotype with a few counts. This chain uses TRBV20-1 with TRBJ2-7; D ambiguous. V lost 3 bases to trimming and J lost 4 bases, with 16 bases between them. The CDR3 covers 14 residues. Germline V gives CDR1 DFQATT, CDR2 SNEGSKA (reference sequence). Here the CDR3 reads CSARPGPTRYEQYF. The CDR3 DNA sequence: TGCAGTGCTAGGCCGGGCCCCACAAGATACGAGCAGTACTTC.

V is TRBV19 and J is TRBJ2-2; D is perhaps TRBD1 or TRBD2 (6 bases each). There are 15 residues in the CDR3. Between the trimmed V and J ends, which lost 4 bases and 6 bases, there was a span of 15 bases. From germline, CDR1 is LNHDA and CDR2 SQIVND (reference sequence). In DNA form, the CDR3 reads TGTGCCAGTAGTACCCTGCGGGACAACTCCGGGGAGCTGTTTTTT. Translation gives CASSTLRDNSGELFF.

This clonotype was found a few times. The V gene is TRBV5-5, the J gene TRBJ1-4; D perhaps matches TRBD1 (5 bases). The germline V gene encodes CDR1 SGHKS and CDR2 YYEKEE (reference sequence). This CDR3 comprises 16 residues. V shed 0 bases and J shed 3 bases, with 12 bases lying between them. The CDR3: CASSLGIGTPNEKLFF. The CDR3 coding sequence is TGTGCCAGCAGCTTGGGTATCGGGACGCCTAATGAAAAACTGTTTTTT. Based on the CDR3 plus reference TRBV5-5 and TRBJ1-4, the full variable domain is DAGVTQSPTHLIKTRGQQVTLRCSPISGHKSVSWYQQVLGQGPQFIFQYYEKEERGRGNFPDRFSARQFPNYSSELNVNALLLGDSALYLCASSLGIGTPNEKLFFGSGTQLSVL.

This clonotype was observed at least ten times. The chain couples TRBV7-2 to TRBJ1-4, with TRBD1 matching 10 bases. The CDR3 runs 16 residues. The V segment lost 7 bases and the J segment 3 bases; nucleotides outside the gene matches: 8. CDR1 is SGHTA, CDR2 FQGNSA, per germline. CDR3 region: CASTRDRGSANEKLFF. CDR3 DNA sequence: TGTGCCAGCACCAGGGACAGGGGATCGGCTAATGAAAAACTGTTTTTT.

The CDR3 nucleotides read TGCAGTGCCCTGAGCCCTTCCGGGACAGGGTCTACAACTAATGAAAAACTGTTTTTT. Translated, it gives CSALSPSGTGSTTNEKLFF. The chain recombines TRBV20-1 with TRBJ1-4; TRBD1 aligns across 9 bases. V lost 6 bases, J lost 0 bases, and 17 bases stayed unmatched. This CDR3 contains 19 residues. CDR1 is DFQATT, CDR2 SNEGSKA, per germline (reference sequence).

The chain links TRBV6-2 or TRBV6-3 to TRBJ2-6, with D unresolved. Germline V CDR1 and CDR2: MNHEY, SVGEGT. V shed 10 bases and J shed 1 base, with 23 bases lying between them. The CDR3 runs 18 residues. In DNA, the CDR3 is TGTGCCACCAGAAAACGGAAAGGAACGGTGTCTGGGGCCAACGTCCTGACTTTC. Translation: CATRKRKGTVSGANVLTF.

This clonotype has just a few counts. This chain connects TRBV18 to TRBJ1-1; maybe TRBD1 (6 bases). Germline V gene data show CDR1 as KGHSH and CDR2 as LQKENI. The CDR3 runs to 14 residues. The ends were cut back, 2 bases at V and 3 bases at J, with 10 bases in the middle. As DNA, the CDR3 is TGTGCCAGCTCACCAGAGGGGGTCGACACTGAAGCTTTCTTT. Amino acids: CASSPEGVDTEAFF. Drawing the rest from reference TRBV18 and TRBJ1-1, the complete variable domain is NAGVMQNPRHLVRRRGQEARLRCSPMKGHSHVYWYRQLPEEGLKFMVYLQKENIIDESGMPKERFSAEFPKEGPSILRIQQVVRGDSAAYFCASSPEGVDTEAFFGQGTRLTVV.

This clonotype was recorded at least ten times. The genes are TRBV6-5 and TRBJ1-2; 9 bases are a match to TRBD1. Germline CDR1 MNHEY, CDR2 SVGAGI. V dropped 4 bases and J dropped 2; count of bases not matched to a gene: 5. There are 15 residues in the CDR3. CDR3 DNA: TGTGCCAGCAGTTCTCCCGGACAGGGGAACTATGGCTACACCTTC. Protein: CASSSPGQGNYGYTF.

There are many counts of this clonotype. The chain combines TRBV28 with TRBJ1-3, with D unclear. Per the germline V gene, CDR1 is MDHEN and CDR2 is SYDVKM. This CDR3 has 13 residues. V was clipped by 8 bases and J by 4 bases, with 12 bases between them. In DNA, the CDR3 is TGTGCCAGCGGGCGGGTATCAGGAAACACCATATATTTT. Translating gives CASGRVSGNTIYF.

This clonotype showed up many times. The chain has TRBV27 and TRBJ1-6; D is perhaps TRBD1 (6 bases). V was clipped by 5 bases and J by 8 bases, with 13 bases between them. The germline CDR1 and CDR2 sequences are MNHEY and SMNVEV (reference sequence). The CDR3 loop spans 14 amino acids. CDR3 residues: CASSRGGTDSPLHF. The DNA of the CDR3 is TGTGCCAGCAGTCGGGGGGGCACAGATTCACCCCTCCACTTT.

At least ten counts were recorded for this clonotype. The chain uses TRBV15 and TRBJ2-2; the match to TRBD2 covers 7 bases. From germline, CDR1 is LNHNV and CDR2 YYDKDF (reference sequence). J lost 4 bases, V lost 3 bases, and 8 bases had no gene match. The length of the CDR3 is 16 residues. The CDR3 loop reads CATSSVETSLTGELFF. The DNA of the CDR3 is TGTGCCACCAGCAGCGTTGAGACTAGCCTCACCGGGGAGCTGTTTTTT.

The CDR3 sequence is CASIRASGRSGETQYF. DNA for the CDR3: TGTGCCAGCATTCGCGCTAGCGGGAGGTCGGGGGAGACCCAGTACTTC. The chain is built from TRBV7-2 and TRBJ2-5, with 11 bases lining up with TRBD2. J gave up 5 bases and V 7 bases, and 12 bases lay outside the gene matches. CDR1 and CDR2 from the germline V gene are SGHTA and FQGNSA. The CDR3 covers 16 residues.